These T cell receptor beta chains were read from a single sample in a study of T cell repertoires in cytomegalovirus infection. Each CDR3 protein gets one entry after TCRdb re-called the reads with MiXCR. The profile shows 600,000 to 800,000 distinct CDR3 sequences, roughly a quarter of them singletons. Sequencing input: CD8+ T cells from PBMCs. Receptors originate from a human donor in good health (CMV status not recorded). Some clones in this sample may be carry-over from other donors' samples. CDR3s include the opening cysteine and the closing phenylalanine or tryptophan. Fields, in order: CDR3 protein, CDR3 DNA, D gene, J gene, clone size, V gene. A D gene is named only where the DNA matches it firmly. Size values are once, few and many counts, or a class for expanded clones, and some rows have none.

CASSLPGSTDTQYF	TGTGCCAGCAGTTTGCCAGGATCCACAGATACGCAGTATTTT	-	TRBJ2-3	once	TRBV12-3/TRBV12-4
CSARDPGTGHYNEQFF	TGCAGTGCTAGAGATCCCGGGACAGGGCATTACAATGAGCAGTTCTTC	TRBD1	TRBJ2-1	-	TRBV20-1
CSAPMAHEQFF	TGCAGCGCTCCGATGGCTCATGAGCAGTTCTTC	-	TRBJ2-1	-	TRBV29-1
CANSVGRDQRETQYF	TGTGCCAACAGCGTAGGAAGGGACCAGAGGGAGACCCAGTACTTC	-	TRBJ2-5	-	TRBV9
CASSLVSLPRGDTQYF	TGTGCCAGCAGCTTAGTATCTCTCCCCAGGGGAGATACGCAGTATTTT	-	TRBJ2-3	many	TRBV7-2
CASRGEVSYEQYF	TGTGCCAGCAGGGGGGAGGTATCCTACGAGCAGTACTTC	-	TRBJ2-7	-	TRBV6-6
CASGQREAFF	TGTGCCAGCGGGCAGCGTGAAGCTTTCTTT	-	TRBJ1-1	-	TRBV7-4
CASSLTPGDQETQYF	TGTGCCAGCAGCTTGACCCCAGGAGACCAAGAGACCCAGTACTTC	-	TRBJ2-5	few	TRBV5-5
CSVEVGCGIQPIHYEQYF	TGCAGCGTTGAAGTAGGATGCGGAATACAACCCATCCACTACGAGCAGTACTTC	-	TRBJ2-7	-	TRBV29-1
CASTGTSGGWETQYF	TGTGCCAGCACTGGGACTAGCGGGGGGTGGGAGACCCAGTACTTC	TRBD2	TRBJ2-5	-	TRBV2
CASSTREQRGNEQFF	TGTGCCAGCAGCACTCGGGAGCAAAGGGGCAATGAGCAGTTCTTC	-	TRBJ2-1	many	TRBV7-2
CSVASWLPPDTQYF	TGCAGCGTTGCCAGCTGGCTGCCCCCGGATACGCAGTATTTT	-	TRBJ2-3	-	TRBV29-1
CASSIAGAASYEQYF	TGTGCCAGCAGTATAGCGGGGGCCGCATCCTACGAGCAGTACTTC	TRBD2	TRBJ2-7	many	TRBV7-2
CASSLWLAGGGNEQFF	TGTGCCAGCAGTTTATGGCTAGCGGGGGGGGGCAATGAGCAGTTCTTC	TRBD2	TRBJ2-1	-	TRBV28
CASSRNLLAQYF	TGTGCCAGCAGTCGGAATTTACTGGCCCAGTACTTC	-	TRBJ2-5	many	TRBV2
CASSERWGEQFF	TGTGCCAGCAGCGAAAGGTGGGGTGAGCAGTTCTTC	-	TRBJ2-1	many	TRBV7-9
CASSRRTGITDTQYF	TGTGCCAGCAGCCGAAGGACAGGTATCACAGATACGCAGTATTTT	TRBD1	TRBJ2-3	-	TRBV7-8
CANEDPGGTEAFF	TGTGCCAACGAGGACCCAGGGGGCACTGAAGCTTTCTTT	TRBD1	TRBJ1-1	-	TRBV6-2/TRBV6-3
CASSLGTPNEKLFF	TGTGCCAGCAGCCTCGGGACCCCGAATGAAAAACTGTTTTTT	-	TRBJ1-4	many	TRBV11-2
CASSQDGQGVSEQYF	TGCGCCAGCAGCCAAGATGGCCAGGGGGTAAGCGAGCAGTACTTC	TRBD1	TRBJ2-7	few	TRBV4-1
CSARDRAGGAYGYTF	TGCAGTGCTAGAGATAGGGCAGGGGGAGCCTATGGCTACACCTTC	TRBD1	TRBJ1-2	-	TRBV20-1
CASSYSSGDLYGYTF	TGTGCCAGCAGTTACTCGTCAGGGGATCTGTATGGCTACACCTTC	-	TRBJ1-2	-	TRBV6-5
CTSSLVLTEAFF	TGTACCAGCAGCTTAGTGCTCACTGAAGCTTTCTTT	-	TRBJ1-1	-	TRBV7-9
CASRELPTNEKLFF	TGTGCCAGCAGGGAATTACCAACTAATGAAAAACTGTTTTTT	-	TRBJ1-4	-	TRBV2
CASRLVEGMIKPQHF	TGTGCCAGCAGGCTGGTGGAGGGGATGATCAAGCCCCAGCATTTT	-	TRBJ1-5	few	TRBV28
CATSRARGPHQPQHF	TGTGCCACCAGCAGAGCCAGGGGGCCCCATCAGCCCCAGCATTTT	TRBD1	TRBJ1-5	few	TRBV15
CASRLRDTIYF	TGTGCCAGCAGACTCAGGGACACCATATATTTT	-	TRBJ1-3	many	TRBV7-9
CASKMRGTNYEQYF	TGTGCCAGCAAAATGAGGGGGACCAACTACGAGCAGTACTTC	-	TRBJ2-7	-	TRBV13
CASSQGAGVETQYF	TGTGCCAGCAGCCAAGGTGCAGGGGTAGAGACCCAGTACTTC	-	TRBJ2-5	few	TRBV4-2
CASTDNDRGPVSGNTIYF	TGTGCCAGCACCGATAACGACAGGGGGCCCGTCTCTGGAAACACCATATATTTT	TRBD1	TRBJ1-3	few	TRBV7-9
CASSYRLGPKNIQYF	TGTGCCAGCAGTTACCGTCTGGGCCCTAAAAACATTCAGTACTTC	-	TRBJ2-4	-	TRBV6-5
CATSDLDRRTYEQYF	TGTGCCACCAGTGACCTGGACAGGCGTACCTACGAGCAGTACTTC	TRBD1	TRBJ2-7	once	TRBV24-1
CASSFEAGGRNEQFF	TGTGCCAGCAGCTTTGAAGCGGGGGGGCGGAATGAGCAGTTCTTC	TRBD2	TRBJ2-1	many	TRBV7-2
CASSLGRPADEQFF	TGTGCCAGCAGCTTGGGTCGACCAGCCGATGAGCAGTTCTTC	-	TRBJ2-1	many	TRBV5-6